This entry lists 14 T cell receptor beta chains sequenced from one sample in a study of OX40 agonist ivuxolimab in advanced cancers. The protocol was immunoSEQ multiplex PCR, while the TCRdb copy is restricted to in-frame clones and leaves out a portion. Of tens of thousands of clones listed, 85% were seen once; the top ten hold 1.5% to 2%. Material: CD4+ or CD8+ T cells sorted from blood, obtained in a trial of the OX40 agonist ivuxolimab. All receptors derive from an adult with an advanced solid tumor such as melanoma, head and neck, liver or kidney cancer.

The count of this clone is one. The chain uses TRBV5-1 and TRBJ2-1; the match to TRBD2 covers 14 bases. The CDR3 contains 15 residues. In germline, CDR1 is SGHRS, CDR2 YFSETQ. Trimming at V came to 2 bases and at J to 8 bases, leaving 3 bases not matched to a gene. This chain's CDR3 is CASSFGTSGGDEQFF. The CDR3 region has the DNA TGCGCCAGCAGCTTCGGGACTAGCGGGGGTGATGAGCAGTTCTTC.

This rearrangement joins TRBV5-4 to TRBJ2-5; tentatively, D is TRBD1 or TRBD2 (5 bases each). V was cut by 7 bases and J by 1 base, with 14 bases left in between. The CDR3 is 14 amino acids. Germline V gives CDR1 SGHNT, CDR2 YYREEE (reference sequence). The CDR3 protein is CASGGPGPQETQYF. CDR3 coding DNA: TGTGCCAGCGGGGGACCGGGACCCCAAGAGACCCAGTACTTC.

The rearrangement links TRBV5-1 to TRBJ2-5, with 13 bases fitting TRBD2. J was trimmed by 5 bases and V by 4 bases; bases with no gene match: 8. The CDR3 has 16 residues. CDR1 and CDR2 from the germline V gene are SGHRS and YFSETQ. The DNA for the CDR3 is TGCGCCAGCAGCATGGGGACTAGCGGGGTAGGGGAGACCCAGTACTTC. It encodes CASSMGTSGVGETQYF.

The rearrangement links TRBV7-2 to TRBJ2-2; TRBD1 might be the D (6 bases). Germline V gives CDR1 SGHTA, CDR2 FQGNSA. CDR3 size: 15 residues. V lost 1 base and J 4 bases, leaving 10 bases between the germline ends. The CDR3 DNA sequence: TGTGCCAGCAGCTTAGAGACAGGAGTCACCGGGGAGCTGTTTTTT. Its translation is CASSLETGVTGELFF.

The chain combines TRBV11-3 with TRBJ2-4; D gene ambiguous. Trimming removed 1 base at V and 5 bases at J, with 9 bases between. The germline V gene encodes CDR1 SGHNT and CDR2 YENEEA. The CDR3 covers 14 residues. The CDR3 DNA follows: TGTGCCAGCAGCTTAGGAGGATGGGAAAACATTCAGTACTTC. Its protein product is CASSLGGWENIQYF.

The chain combines TRBV7-2 with TRBJ2-1, with 11 positions matching TRBD1. J gave up 6 bases and V 4 bases, and 11 bases lay outside the gene matches. The CDR3 runs to 17 residues. Germline CDR1 reads SGHTA; CDR2 reads FQGNSA. This chain's CDR3 is CASSSGSRDRGVNEQFF. CDR3 DNA sequence: TGTGCCAGCAGCTCCGGATCCCGGGACAGGGGGGTCAATGAGCAGTTCTTC.

This chain joins TRBV7-2 and TRBJ2-7, with a weak D call TRBD2 (6 bases). Germline loops: CDR1 SGHTA, CDR2 FQGNSA. Trimming left V 1 base short and J 6 bases short, with 13 bases between. The CDR3 is 14 amino acids. The CDR3 region is CASSLDADGGEQYF. In DNA, the CDR3 is TGTGCCAGCAGCTTAGACGCCGACGGGGGCGAGCAGTACTTC.

The V and J genes are TRBV7-3 and TRBJ2-2; 7 positions agree with TRBD2. This CDR3 region has 14 residues. Germline CDR1 and CDR2: SGHTA and FQGTGA. Trimming cost V 5 bases and J 3 bases; bases outside gene matches: 3. The CDR3 DNA reads as TGTGCCAGCAGCCGCGGGAGTTACACCGGGGAGCTGTTTTTT. Translating it yields CASSRGSYTGELFF.

V is TRBV5-1 and J is TRBJ2-5, with D possibly matching TRBD1 (5 bases). The germline gives CDR1 SGHRS, CDR2 YFSETQ. The CDR3 runs to 15 residues. V gave up 1 base and J gave up 2 bases, with 12 bases separating them. The CDR3 reads CASSLSRQPQETQYF. CDR3 nucleotides: TGCGCCAGCAGCTTGAGCAGACAGCCTCAAGAGACCCAGTACTTC.

This chain links TRBV7-2 with TRBJ1-1; tentative D call: TRBD1 (6 bases). Between the trimmed V and J ends, which lost 4 bases and 1 base, there was a span of 13 bases. This CDR3 has 15 residues. The germline V gene has CDR1 SGHTA and CDR2 FQGNSA. In DNA form, the CDR3 reads TGTGCCAGCAGCTCCTCGACAGGTTGGAACACTGAAGCTTTCTTT. This encodes CASSSSTGWNTEAFF.

About this clone itself: This sample includes further DNA sequences coding for the same CDR3. The rearrangement uses TRBV4-1 and TRBJ1-2; D might be TRBD1 (5 bases). Trimming pared 2 bases from V and 4 bases from J, leaving 14 bases between. The CDR3 is 15 amino acids. In germline, CDR1 is MGHRA, CDR2 YSYEKL. The chain's CDR3 is CASSQPTGALYGYTF. Written as DNA, the CDR3 is TGCGCCAGCAGCCAACCCACCGGGGCCCTCTATGGCTACACCTTC.

This clone was observed once. The genes are TRBV2 and TRBJ2-1; 11 bases fit TRBD1. The V segment lost 6 bases and the J segment 9 bases; nucleotides outside the gene matches: 7. The germline gives CDR1 SNHLY, CDR2 FYNNEI. CDR3 length: 14 amino acids. DNA of the CDR3: TGTGCCAGCAGAACCGGGACAGGGGGATTTGAGCAGTTCTTC. It codes for CASRTGTGGFEQFF.

This chain links TRBV27 with TRBJ2-7, with unresolved D. This CDR3 has 10 residues. Trimming took off 8 bases at V and 2 bases at J, with 4 bases between the two ends. Germline values: CDR1 MNHEY, CDR2 SMNVEV (reference sequence). DNA for the CDR3: TGTGCCAGCGGGGCCTACGAGCAGTACTTC. This codes for CASGAYEQYF.

This rearrangement joins TRBV30 to TRBJ2-5, with TRBD2 matching over 9 bases. The germline V gene encodes CDR1 GTSNPN and CDR2 SVGIG (reference sequence). The ends lost 0 bases at V and 4 bases at J; junction bases unmatched: 9. The CDR3 is made up of 16 amino acids. The DNA of the CDR3 is TGTGCCTGGAGTGTACTAATAAGCGGGAGGAGAGAGACCCAGTACTTC. It translates to CAWSVLISGRRETQYF.